Included here is one TCR beta chain sequence, with context. The data derive from a study of CD8 T cells in Susac syndrome. V was shortened by 0 bases and J by 3 bases, with 12 bases between the two germline ends. From germline, CDR1 is KGHDR and CDR2 SFDVKD. The CDR3 sequence is 16 residues long. RNA amounts of roughly 0.45 to 1 ug underwent reverse transcription with random hexamers. TCRdb re-called the immunoSEQ multiplex PCR reads with MiXCR, one entry per CDR3 protein. The data contain approximately 75,000 distinct CDR3 sequences, about 95% of them seen just once; the ten biggest clones take up roughly 0.22%.

Input material: CD8+ T cells from PBMCs. The TCR was taken from a human donor in good health. This sequence joins TRBV24-1 and TRBJ2-3; maybe TRBD2 (7 bases). The CDR3 sequence is CATSDLEGGQTDTQYF. CDR3 sequence (DNA): TGTGCCACCAGTGATTTGGAGGGGGGGCAAACAGATACGCAGTATTTT.